The clone carrying this T cell receptor (beta chain) has only a few counts. Its antigen is not known. Profiling relied on immunoSEQ multiplex PCR, and the TCRdb table lists in-frame clones only, not all of them. The sample shows some 62,000 clones, about 83% of them seen only once. The CDR3 covers 14 residues. Germline V gene data show CDR1 as MNHEY and CDR2 as SMNVEV (reference sequence). Trimming at V came to 5 bases and at J to 5 bases, leaving 6 bases not matched to a gene. The record originates from a study of OX40 agonist ivuxolimab in advanced cancers. The wider study: Patients enrolled in dose escalation were diagnosed with hepatocellular carcinoma, melanoma, renal cell or head and neck cancer. Averaging approximately 60 years in age, with a range of 23 to 79, the cohort was approximately 84% male.

Study findings and constraints: Part of the nonresponder group also had normalized T-cell clonal expansion that was low. Clonal expansion by week 6 occurred in CD4+ and CD8+ blood T cells (at 0.1 to 3.0 mg/kg).

This specimen was CD4+ or CD8+ T cells sorted from blood, taken in a trial of the OX40 agonist ivuxolimab. This sequence was found in an adult with an advanced solid tumor such as melanoma, head and neck, liver or kidney cancer. This chain connects TRBV27 to TRBJ2-7, with 10 bases matching TRBD2. The CDR3 coding sequence is TGTGCCAGCAGTCCTCTAGCGGGAGCCCACGAGCAGTACTTC. Amino acids: CASSPLAGAHEQYF.